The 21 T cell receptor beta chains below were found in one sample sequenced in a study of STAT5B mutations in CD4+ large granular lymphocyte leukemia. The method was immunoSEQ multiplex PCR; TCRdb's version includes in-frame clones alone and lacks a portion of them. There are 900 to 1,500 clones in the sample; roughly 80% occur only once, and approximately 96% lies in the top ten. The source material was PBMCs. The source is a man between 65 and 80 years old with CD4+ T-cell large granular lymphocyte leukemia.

As DNA, the CDR3 is TGTGCCACCAGCAGAGCGACAGGAGCGTACCAAGAGACCCAGTACTTC. The encoded protein is CATSRATGAYQETQYF. The rearrangement uses TRBV15 and TRBJ2-5, with D possibly TRBD1 on 6 matching bases. Germline V CDR1 and CDR2: LNHNV, YYDKDF (reference sequence). V was pared by 1 base and J by 0 bases, with 12 bases between. The CDR3 spans 16 residues.

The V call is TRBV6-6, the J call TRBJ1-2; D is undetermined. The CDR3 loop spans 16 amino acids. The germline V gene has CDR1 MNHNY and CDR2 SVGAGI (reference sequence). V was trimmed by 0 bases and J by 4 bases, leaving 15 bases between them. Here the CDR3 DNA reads TGTGCCAGCAGTTACTCCGGGTTCCCGATTACCTATGGCTACACCTTC. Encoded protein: CASSYSGFPITYGYTF.

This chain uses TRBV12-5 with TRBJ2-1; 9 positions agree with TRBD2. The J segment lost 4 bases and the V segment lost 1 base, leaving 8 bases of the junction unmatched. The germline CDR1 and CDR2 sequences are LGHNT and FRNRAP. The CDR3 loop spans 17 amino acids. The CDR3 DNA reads TGTGCTAGTGGTTTGGACCTTCGGGCGGGGGGGTACAATGAGCAGTTCTTC. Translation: CASGLDLRAGGYNEQFF.

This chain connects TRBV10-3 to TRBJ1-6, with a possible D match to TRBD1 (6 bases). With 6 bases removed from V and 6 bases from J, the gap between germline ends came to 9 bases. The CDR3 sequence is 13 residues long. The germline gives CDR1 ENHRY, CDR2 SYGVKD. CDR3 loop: CAIRGGANSPLHF. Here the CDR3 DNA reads TGTGCCATCAGGGGGGGGGCTAATTCACCCCTCCACTTT.

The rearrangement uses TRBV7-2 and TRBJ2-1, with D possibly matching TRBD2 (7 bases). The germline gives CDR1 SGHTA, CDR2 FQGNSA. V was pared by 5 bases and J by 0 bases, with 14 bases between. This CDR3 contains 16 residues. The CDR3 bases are TGTGCCAGCAGCCGAACAGGGACTATCTCCTACAATGAGCAGTTCTTC. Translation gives CASSRTGTISYNEQFF.

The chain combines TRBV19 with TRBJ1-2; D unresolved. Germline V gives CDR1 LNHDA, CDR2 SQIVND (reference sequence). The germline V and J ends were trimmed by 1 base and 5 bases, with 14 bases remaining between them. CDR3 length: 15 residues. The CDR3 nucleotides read TGTGCCAGTAGTATAGCGGAAAACAGTTGGTATGGCTACACCTTC. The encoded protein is CASSIAENSWYGYTF.

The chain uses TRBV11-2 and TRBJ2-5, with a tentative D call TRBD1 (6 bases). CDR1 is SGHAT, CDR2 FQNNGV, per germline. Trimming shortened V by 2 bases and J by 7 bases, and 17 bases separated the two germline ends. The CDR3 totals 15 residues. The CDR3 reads CASSLTTGQGRTQYF. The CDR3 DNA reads TGTGCCAGCAGCTTAACTACAGGGCAGGGCCGGACCCAGTACTTC.

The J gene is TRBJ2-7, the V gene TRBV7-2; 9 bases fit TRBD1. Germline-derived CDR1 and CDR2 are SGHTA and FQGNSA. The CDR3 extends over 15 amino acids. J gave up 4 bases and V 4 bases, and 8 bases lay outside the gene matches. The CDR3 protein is CASSSGTGGGYEQYF. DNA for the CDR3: TGTGCCAGCAGCTCAGGCACAGGGGGCGGGTACGAGCAGTACTTC.

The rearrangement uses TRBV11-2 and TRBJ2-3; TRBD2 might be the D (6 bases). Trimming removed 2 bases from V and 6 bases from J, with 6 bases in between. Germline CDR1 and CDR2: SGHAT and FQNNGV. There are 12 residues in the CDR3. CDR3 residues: CASSLLADTQYF. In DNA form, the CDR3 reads TGTGCCAGCAGCTTACTAGCGGATACGCAGTATTTT.

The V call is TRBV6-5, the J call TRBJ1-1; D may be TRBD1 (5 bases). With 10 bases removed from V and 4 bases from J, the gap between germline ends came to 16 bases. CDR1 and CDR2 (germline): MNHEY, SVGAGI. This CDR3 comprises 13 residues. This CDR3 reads CATPGGVSTEAFF. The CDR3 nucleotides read TGTGCCACCCCGGGGGGGGTCAGCACTGAAGCTTTCTTT.

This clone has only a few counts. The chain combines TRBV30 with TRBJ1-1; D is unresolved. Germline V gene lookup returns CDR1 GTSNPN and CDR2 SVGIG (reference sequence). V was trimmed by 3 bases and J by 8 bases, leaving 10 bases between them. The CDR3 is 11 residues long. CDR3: CAWRGGPEAFF. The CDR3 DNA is TGTGCCTGGAGAGGTGGCCCGGAAGCTTTCTTT.

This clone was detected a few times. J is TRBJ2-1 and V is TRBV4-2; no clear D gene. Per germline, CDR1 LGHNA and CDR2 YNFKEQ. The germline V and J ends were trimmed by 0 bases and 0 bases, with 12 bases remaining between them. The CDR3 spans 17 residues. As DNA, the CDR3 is TGTGCCAGCAGCCAAGATCCACATGTCCGCTCCTACAATGAGCAGTTCTTC. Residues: CASSQDPHVRSYNEQFF.

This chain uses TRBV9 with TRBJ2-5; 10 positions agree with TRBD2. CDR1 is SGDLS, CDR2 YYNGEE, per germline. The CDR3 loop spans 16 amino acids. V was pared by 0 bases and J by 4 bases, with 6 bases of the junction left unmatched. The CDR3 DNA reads TGTGCCAGCAGCGTAGGAGCGGGGGGGCGTCCAGAGACCCAGTACTTC. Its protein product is CASSVGAGGRPETQYF.

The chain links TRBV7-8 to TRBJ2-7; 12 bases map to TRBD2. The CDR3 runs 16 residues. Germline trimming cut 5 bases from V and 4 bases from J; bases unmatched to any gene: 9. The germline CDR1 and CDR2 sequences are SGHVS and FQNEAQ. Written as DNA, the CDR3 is TGTGCCAGCAGCACCAGCAGACTAGCGGGGGCATACGAGCAGTACTTC. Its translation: CASSTSRLAGAYEQYF. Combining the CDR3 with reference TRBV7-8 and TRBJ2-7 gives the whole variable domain GAGVSQSPRYKVAKRGQDVALRCDPISGHVSLFWYQQALGQGPEFLTYFQNEAQLDKSGLPSDRFFAERPEGSVSTLKIQRTQQEDSAVYLCASSTSRLAGAYEQYFGPGTRLTVT.

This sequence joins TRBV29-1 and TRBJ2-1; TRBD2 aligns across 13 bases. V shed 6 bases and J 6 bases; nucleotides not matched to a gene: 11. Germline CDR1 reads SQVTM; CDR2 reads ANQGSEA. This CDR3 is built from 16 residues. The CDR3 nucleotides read TGCAGCGTCGGGGATTTGGGACTAGCGGGGTCCAATGAGCAGTTCTTC. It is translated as CSVGDLGLAGSNEQFF.

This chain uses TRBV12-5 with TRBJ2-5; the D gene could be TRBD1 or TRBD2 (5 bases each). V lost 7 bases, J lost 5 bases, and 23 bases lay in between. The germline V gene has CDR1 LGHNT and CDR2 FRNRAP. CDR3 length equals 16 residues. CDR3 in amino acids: CASAQSSGRDVETQYF. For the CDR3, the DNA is TGTGCTAGTGCTCAATCGAGCGGCCGGGACGTGGAGACCCAGTACTTC.

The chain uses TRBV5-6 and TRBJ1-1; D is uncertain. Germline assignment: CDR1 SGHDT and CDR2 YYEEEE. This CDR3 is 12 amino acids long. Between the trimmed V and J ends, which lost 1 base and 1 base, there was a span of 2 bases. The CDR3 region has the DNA TGTGCCAGCAGCTTGTGGAACACTGAAGCTTTCTTT. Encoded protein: CASSLWNTEAFF.

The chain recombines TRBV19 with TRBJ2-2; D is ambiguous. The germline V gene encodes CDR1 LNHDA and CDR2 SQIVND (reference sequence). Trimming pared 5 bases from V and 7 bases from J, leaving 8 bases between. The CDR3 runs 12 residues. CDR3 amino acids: CASSVAFGELFF. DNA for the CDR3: TGTGCCAGTAGTGTCGCTTTCGGGGAGCTGTTTTTT.

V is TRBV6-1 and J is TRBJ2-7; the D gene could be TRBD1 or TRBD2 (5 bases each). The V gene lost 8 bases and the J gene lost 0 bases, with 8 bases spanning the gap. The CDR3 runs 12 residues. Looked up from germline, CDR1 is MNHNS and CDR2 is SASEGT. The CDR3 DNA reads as TGTGCCAGCGAGGGGTCCTCCTACGAGCAGTACTTC. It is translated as CASEGSSYEQYF.

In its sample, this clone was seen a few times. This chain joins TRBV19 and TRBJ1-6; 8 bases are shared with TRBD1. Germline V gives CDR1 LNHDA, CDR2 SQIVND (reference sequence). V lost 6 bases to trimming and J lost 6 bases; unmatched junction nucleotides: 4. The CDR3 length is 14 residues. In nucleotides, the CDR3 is TGTGCCAGTAGCCTACAGGGGGTTAATTCACCCCTCCACTTT. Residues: CASSLQGVNSPLHF.

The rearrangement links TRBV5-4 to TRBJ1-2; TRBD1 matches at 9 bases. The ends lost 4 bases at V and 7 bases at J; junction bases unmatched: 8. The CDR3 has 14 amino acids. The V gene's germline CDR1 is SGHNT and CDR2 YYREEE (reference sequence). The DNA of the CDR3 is TGTGCCAGCAGCCCCGACCTGACAGGGGGTGGCTACACCTTC. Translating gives CASSPDLTGGGYTF.